Described below is a single T cell receptor beta chain sequence and its context. Its cognate antigen is unknown. This sample was included in a study of T cells in localized non-small cell lung cancer. Whole-study results and caveats: Uninvolved neighboring lung showed the greatest T cell clonality, exceeding tumor.

This CDR3 is built from 13 residues. V lost 3 bases and J 7 bases, leaving 10 bases between the germline ends. Germline V gene data show CDR1 as MDHEN and CDR2 as SYDVKM. TCRdb's table, derived via immunoSEQ multiplex PCR, lists solely in-frame clones and lacks some. The table records roughly 30,000 clones, around 92% of them present only once. The rearrangement uses TRBV28 and TRBJ1-5; D remains ambiguous. The TCR was taken from a woman aged 40 to 75 with stage III lung adenocarcinoma. Sequenced here: peripheral blood mononuclear cells, sampled before any cancer treatment. As DNA, the CDR3 is TGTGCCAGCAGTTTGGTAGCGGGACAGCCCCAGCATTTT. This encodes CASSLVAGQPQHF.